These 29 T cell receptor beta chains came from one sample sequenced in a study of vaccination and CD4 T cells after COVID-19. With the Oncomine TCR Beta short-read assay, DNA from cultured CD4+ T cells was sequenced. TCRdb re-derived calls from the PCR reads in MiXCR, one entry per CDR3 protein. This sample yields some 9,100 distinct CDR3 sequences, of which 40% to 60% are seen a single time; about a sixth belongs to the top ten. Antigens of these TCRs are unknown. Treatment indicated: roughly ten-day PBMC culture with coronavirus spike peptide pools or control peptides (ViraFEST assay). Prior to the COVID-19 pandemic (2011-2018), the unexposed donor's CD4+ T cells were collected. Material for sequencing was CD4+ T cells from blood, cultured in vitro. The receptors originated from a human donor in good health.

V gene TRBV24-1 combines with J gene TRBJ1-2, with 9 bases aligning to TRBD1. The CDR3 extends over 16 amino acids. Losses at the gene ends were 4 bases for V and 4 bases for J; bases not matched to a gene: 9. Germline assignment: CDR1 KGHDR and CDR2 SFDVKD. This CDR3 reads CATSDPTGTGFYGYTF. The CDR3 nucleotides read TGTGCCACCAGTGACCCGACCGGGACAGGGTTCTATGGCTACACCTTC.

V is TRBV19 and J is TRBJ2-5; tentatively, D is TRBD2 (5 bases). Deletions cut 6 bases from V and 2 bases from J, with 16 bases between. Germline V gene lookup returns CDR1 LNHDA and CDR2 SQIVND (reference sequence). The CDR3 extends over 15 amino acids. CDR3: CASRNTEGLQETQYF. DNA for the CDR3: TGTGCCAGTAGGAACACTGAAGGACTTCAAGAGACCCAGTACTTC.

This clonotype was recorded a few times. The chain joins TRBV15 to TRBJ1-1; 7 nucleotides match TRBD1. From germline, CDR1 is LNHNV and CDR2 YYDKDF (reference sequence). This CDR3 has 15 residues. With V trimmed by 4 bases and J by 0 bases, 5 bases remained unmatched. In DNA, the CDR3 is TGTGCCACCAGCATCGGGACAGCCATGAACACTGAAGCTTTCTTT. This translates into CATSIGTAMNTEAFF.

V and J are TRBV29-1 and TRBJ1-1, with D perhaps matching TRBD1 (5 bases). Trimming pared 6 bases from V and 6 bases from J, leaving 17 bases between. CDR1 SQVTM and CDR2 ANQGSEA come from the germline V gene. CDR3 length: 13 amino acids. The CDR3 reads CSVQPDNRAEAFF. The CDR3 bases are TGCAGCGTCCAGCCGGACAATAGGGCTGAAGCTTTCTTT.

The V and J genes are TRBV7-2 and TRBJ2-3; the match to TRBD2 covers 13 bases. Germline V gene lookup returns CDR1 SGHTA and CDR2 FQGNSA. V gave up 1 base and J gave up 3 bases; unmatched junction bases: 7. The CDR3 length is 18 residues. CDR3 coding DNA: TGTGCCAGCAGCTTAGGACTAGCGGGAGGCGCCGGGACAGATACGCAGTATTTT. Translated, it gives CASSLGLAGGAGTDTQYF.

This clonotype appeared a few times. CDR3 DNA: TGCAGTGCTAGAAAACCGTCGAACTATGGCTACACCTTC. Protein product: CSARKPSNYGYTF. V usage is TRBV20-1 and J usage is TRBJ1-2; D is unresolved. With 2 bases removed from V and 2 bases from J, the gap between germline ends came to 9 bases. The germline V gene has CDR1 DFQATT and CDR2 SNEGSKA (reference sequence). The length of the CDR3 is 13 residues.

This clonotype was seen a single time. This chain links TRBV29-1 with TRBJ2-2; D is ambiguous. V was clipped by 3 bases and J by 4 bases, with 9 bases between them. CDR3 length: 13 residues. CDR1 and CDR2 (germline): SQVTM, ANQGSEA. The CDR3 sequence is CSVDIGFTGELFF. The CDR3 DNA reads as TGCAGCGTTGATATCGGCTTCACCGGGGAGCTGTTTTTT.

The chain carries TRBV6-1 and TRBJ2-1; 7 bases are shared with TRBD2. J gave up 3 bases and V 7 bases, and 9 bases lay outside the gene matches. This CDR3 is 15 amino acids long. Germline lookup yields CDR1 MNHNS and CDR2 SASEGT. CDR3 in amino acids: CASNRRGLVYNEQFF. CDR3 DNA sequence: TGTGCCAGCAACCGCCGAGGACTAGTCTACAATGAGCAGTTCTTC.

The gene calls are TRBV6-5 and TRBJ1-1; perhaps TRBD1 as D (6 bases). This CDR3 is built from 17 residues. The V end was cut by 2 bases, the J end by 4 bases, with 20 bases between. Looked up from germline, CDR1 is MNHEY and CDR2 is SVGAGI. The CDR3 region has the DNA TGTGCCAGCAGTTACGGCGGGGGCTCGGCCTTGAGCACTGAAGCTTTCTTT. Translated, it gives CASSYGGGSALSTEAFF.

This clonotype was counted once. V gene TRBV9 combines with J gene TRBJ2-7; D is perhaps TRBD1 or TRBD2 (6 bases each). Germline assignment: CDR1 SGDLS and CDR2 YYNGEE. The CDR3 is made up of 15 amino acids. The V end lost 6 bases, the J end lost 6 bases, and 22 bases lay between the germline ends. CDR3 sequence (DNA): TGTGCCAGCAACGTCCTAGAAGGGGGGTTCGGCGAGCAGTACTTC. Its translation: CASNVLEGGFGEQYF.

This chain links TRBV5-4 with TRBJ2-2, with 13 bases matching TRBD2. This CDR3 has 17 amino acids. The V and J ends lost 4 bases and 3 bases, in that order; junction bases with no gene match: 6. Germline values: CDR1 SGHNT, CDR2 YYREEE (reference sequence). Written as DNA, the CDR3 is TGTGCCAGCAGCATGGGGACTAGCGGGGTTCACACCGGGGAGCTGTTTTTT. Encoded protein: CASSMGTSGVHTGELFF. Based on the CDR3 plus reference TRBV5-4 and TRBJ2-2, the full variable domain is ETGVTQSPTHLIKTRGQQVTLRCSSQSGHNTVSWYQQALGQGPQFIFQYYREEENGRGNFPPRFSGLQFPNYSSELNVNALELDDSALYLCASSMGTSGVHTGELFFGEGSRLTVL.

This clonotype was seen only a few times. The rearrangement links TRBV2 to TRBJ1-5; 7 bases align to TRBD1. CDR3 length equals 15 residues. CDR1 is SNHLY and CDR2 is FYNNEI in the germline V gene. With V trimmed by 6 bases and J by 7 bases, 12 bases remained unmatched. In DNA, the CDR3 is TGTGCCAGCAGCCGAGACAGGGAACGAAACCAGCCCCAGCATTTT. Encoded protein: CASSRDRERNQPQHF.

The J gene is TRBJ2-7, the V gene TRBV29-1; TRBD2 matches 7 bases. With 4 bases clipped from V and 5 bases from J, the junction kept 14 bases outside the gene matches. There are 15 residues in the CDR3. Germline V gene lookup returns CDR1 SQVTM and CDR2 ANQGSEA. As DNA, the CDR3 is TGCAGCGTTGGGCCCCCAAGCGGGATCCGGGACGAGCAGTACTTC. Translated, it gives CSVGPPSGIRDEQYF.

This clonotype has just a few counts. The chain is built from TRBV6-1 and TRBJ1-6; D may be TRBD1 (6 bases). Looked up from germline, CDR1 is MNHNS and CDR2 is SASEGT. Trimming took 7 bases from V and 10 from J, leaving 17 bases between them. The CDR3 is 14 amino acids. CDR3 protein: CASNPNRGRSPLHF. The CDR3 bases are TGTGCCAGCAACCCTAACCGGGGGCGATCACCCCTCCACTTT.

This chain joins TRBV6-1 and TRBJ1-2; D uncertain. Per the germline V gene, CDR1 is MNHNS and CDR2 is SASEGT. The CDR3 sequence is 13 residues long. Trimming pared 8 bases from V and 6 bases from J, leaving 16 bases between. This CDR3 reads CASQLTVSNGYTF. The CDR3 DNA reads as TGTGCCAGCCAACTTACAGTGTCCAATGGCTACACCTTC.

This rearrangement joins TRBV2 to TRBJ2-7; D is unclear. The CDR3 extends over 11 amino acids. Trimming shortened V by 9 bases and J by 6 bases, and 12 bases separated the two germline ends. In germline, CDR1 is SNHLY, CDR2 FYNNEI. This CDR3 is CASRWALEQYF. The DNA for the CDR3 is TGTGCCAGTAGGTGGGCCCTCGAGCAGTACTTC. The whole variable domain, remainder taken from reference TRBV2 and TRBJ2-7, is EPEVTQTPSHQVTQMGQEVILRCVPISNHLYFYWYRQILGQKVEFLVSFYNNEISEKSEIFDDQFSVERPDGSNFTLKIRSTKLEDSAMYFCASRWALEQYFGPGTRLTVT.

V is TRBV28 and J is TRBJ1-2; D possibly corresponds to TRBD1 (6 bases). The CDR3 is 16 residues long. CDR1 is MDHEN, CDR2 SYDVKM, per germline. V was cut by 1 base and J by 4 bases, with 16 bases left in between. CDR3 in amino acids: CASSLSVTGAGYGYTF. The CDR3 region has the DNA TGTGCCAGCAGTTTATCGGTCACGGGGGCGGGCTATGGCTACACCTTC.

This clonotype was recorded a few times. The chain combines TRBV7-9 with TRBJ1-5; no clear D gene. The CDR3 runs to 13 residues. Trimming took off 5 bases at V and 6 bases at J, with 11 bases between the two ends. Germline V gene sequence: CDR1 SEHNR, CDR2 FQNEAQ (reference sequence). The CDR3 protein is CASSPHRGQPQHF. CDR3 nucleotides: TGTGCCAGCAGCCCGCACCGTGGTCAGCCCCAGCATTTT.

The V call is TRBV14, the J call TRBJ2-1, with D possibly called TRBD1 or TRBD2 (6 bases each). Trimming left V 3 bases short and J 9 bases short, with 12 bases between. This CDR3 contains 13 residues. The germline CDR1 and CDR2 sequences are SGHDN and FVKESK. The CDR3 coding sequence is TGTGCCAGCAGCCACATGGGGGGCCTTGAGCAGTTCTTC. Protein product: CASSHMGGLEQFF. Together with reference TRBV14 and TRBJ2-1, the CDR3 gives the full variable domain: EAGVTQFPSHSVIEKGQTVTLRCDPISGHDNLYWYRRVMGKEIKFLLHFVKESKQDESGMPNNRFLAERTGGTYSTLKVQPAELEDSGVYFCASSHMGGLEQFFGPGTRLTVL.

The chain employs TRBV6-5 and TRBJ2-3; TRBD2 matches at 10 bases. Germline values: CDR1 MNHEY, CDR2 SVGAGI. There are 16 residues in the CDR3. After removal of 3 bases from V and 5 bases from J, the junction contained 8 bases not matched to a gene. The CDR3 protein is CASSYRAGGPGDTQYF. CDR3 DNA: TGTGCCAGCAGTTATCGAGCGGGAGGGCCGGGAGATACGCAGTATTTT.

V usage is TRBV19 and J usage is TRBJ2-3; TRBD2 matches at 9 bases. Germline CDR1 is LNHDA and CDR2 is SQIVND (reference sequence). This CDR3 contains 14 residues. Trimming removed 6 bases from V and 4 bases from J; junction bases left unmatched: 5. CDR3 DNA sequence: TGTGCCAGTAGGCGGGGGGGCGTAGCAGATACGCAGTATTTT. This encodes CASRRGGVADTQYF. The full variable domain, completed using reference TRBV19 and TRBJ2-3, is DGGITQSPKYLFRKEGQNVTLSCEQNLNHDAMYWYRQDPGQGLRLIYYSQIVNDFQKGDIAEGYSVSREKKESFPLTVTSAQKNPTAFYLCASRRGGVADTQYFGPGTRLTVL.

The CDR3 reads CATSRDVPAGGREEQFF. The CDR3 DNA follows: TGTGCCACCAGCAGAGATGTCCCAGCGGGGGGGCGTGAGGAGCAGTTCTTC. V and J are TRBV15 and TRBJ2-1; TRBD2 matches at 10 bases. The CDR3 is 17 amino acids. Germline V lookup: CDR1 LNHNV, CDR2 YYDKDF (reference sequence). Unmatched junction bases numbered 12, after V lost 0 bases and J lost 10 bases.

A few counts support this clonotype. The chain couples TRBV10-1 to TRBJ2-7, with D possibly TRBD1 on 6 matching bases. The CDR3 is 12 residues long. The V gene lost 7 bases and the J gene lost 3 bases, with 10 bases spanning the gap. Germline-derived CDR1 and CDR2 are WNHNN and SYGVQD (reference sequence). The DNA for the CDR3 is TGCGCCAGCAAGGGCAGGGGCTACGAGCAGTACTTC. It codes for CASKGRGYEQYF.

This clonotype was counted between two and nine times. This chain joins TRBV19 and TRBJ2-5; TRBD1 matches at 9 bases. J was trimmed by 7 bases and V by 6 bases; bases with no gene match: 12. CDR3 length: 15 residues. Germline V CDR1 and CDR2: LNHDA, SQIVND (reference sequence). This CDR3 reads CASSLRDRDGGTQYF. Written as DNA, the CDR3 is TGTGCCAGTAGCCTCCGGGACAGGGATGGAGGGACCCAGTACTTC.

This clonotype was recorded only once. V usage is TRBV11-2 and J usage is TRBJ2-1; D possibly uses TRBD1 or TRBD2 (6 bases each). The CDR3 is 14 amino acids. Germline CDR1 SGHAT, CDR2 FQNNGV. Trimming shortened V by 6 bases and J by 8 bases, and 17 bases separated the two germline ends. CDR3 loop: CASRGGGLVDEQFF. CDR3 in DNA: TGTGCCAGCAGGGGTGGGGGGCTTGTGGATGAGCAGTTCTTC.

The CDR3 sequence is CASSQDIWTGYTF. As DNA, the CDR3 is TGTGCCAGCAGCCAAGATATTTGGACAGGCTACACCTTC. V gene TRBV14 combines with J gene TRBJ1-2; D is perhaps TRBD1 (5 bases). The CDR3 extends over 13 amino acids. Germline values: CDR1 SGHDN, CDR2 FVKESK. V lost 0 bases, J lost 8 bases, and 10 bases lay in between.

This clonotype came up a few times. The chain is built from TRBV7-2 and TRBJ1-1; tentatively, D is TRBD1 (5 bases). From germline, CDR1 is SGHTA and CDR2 FQGNSA. The CDR3 spans 14 residues. V was cut by 1 base and J by 4 bases, with 10 bases left in between. CDR3 loop: CASSLEGHVTEAFF. The CDR3, as DNA: TGTGCCAGCAGCTTAGAGGGGCACGTCACTGAAGCTTTCTTT.

V usage is TRBV7-6 and J usage is TRBJ2-3; no definite D call. The germline gives CDR1 SGHVS, CDR2 FNYEAQ. V shed 4 bases and J shed 6 bases, with 8 bases lying between them. This CDR3 is 12 amino acids long. CDR3 amino acids: CASSSYMDTQYF. The CDR3 region has the DNA TGTGCCAGCAGCTCATATATGGATACGCAGTATTTT.

This clonotype was found once. The CDR3 nucleotides are TGTGCCAGCAGTTACGAATCGGGCAGGGTTGGCTACACCTTC. Translation gives CASSYESGRVGYTF. The rearrangement joins TRBV6-2 or TRBV6-3 to TRBJ1-2, with D possibly matching TRBD1 (5 bases). There are 14 residues in the CDR3. Germline loops: CDR1 MNHEY, CDR2 SVGEGT. Between the trimmed V and J ends, which lost 2 bases and 7 bases, there was a span of 14 bases.